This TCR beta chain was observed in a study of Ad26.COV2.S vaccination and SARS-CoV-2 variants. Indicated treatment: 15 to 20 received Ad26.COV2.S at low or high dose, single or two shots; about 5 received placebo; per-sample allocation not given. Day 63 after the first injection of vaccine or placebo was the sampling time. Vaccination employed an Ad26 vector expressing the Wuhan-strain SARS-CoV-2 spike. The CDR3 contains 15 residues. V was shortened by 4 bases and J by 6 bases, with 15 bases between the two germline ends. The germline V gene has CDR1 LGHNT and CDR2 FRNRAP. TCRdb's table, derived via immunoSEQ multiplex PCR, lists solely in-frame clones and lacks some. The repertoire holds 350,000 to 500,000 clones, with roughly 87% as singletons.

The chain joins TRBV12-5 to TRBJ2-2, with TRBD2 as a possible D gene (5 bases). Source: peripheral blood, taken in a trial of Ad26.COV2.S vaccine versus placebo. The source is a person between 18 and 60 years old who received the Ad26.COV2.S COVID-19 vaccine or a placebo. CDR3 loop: CASGSGNSGAGELFF. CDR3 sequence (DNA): TGTGCTAGTGGTTCCGGGAATAGTGGGGCCGGGGAGCTGTTTTTT.